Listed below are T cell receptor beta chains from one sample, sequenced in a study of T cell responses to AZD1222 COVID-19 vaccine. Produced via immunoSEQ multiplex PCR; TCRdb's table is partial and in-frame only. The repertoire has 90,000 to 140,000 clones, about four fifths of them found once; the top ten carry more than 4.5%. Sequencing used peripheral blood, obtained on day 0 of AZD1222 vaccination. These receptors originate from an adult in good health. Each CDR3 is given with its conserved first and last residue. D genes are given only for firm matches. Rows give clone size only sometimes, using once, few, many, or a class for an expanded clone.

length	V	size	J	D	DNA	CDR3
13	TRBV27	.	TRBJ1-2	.	TGTGCCAGCAGTTACAGGGTTAGGTATGGCTACACCTTC	CASSYRVRYGYTF
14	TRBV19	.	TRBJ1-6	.	TGTGCCAGTAGTATCCGGGATCTCAATTCACCCCTCCACTTT	CASSIRDLNSPLHF
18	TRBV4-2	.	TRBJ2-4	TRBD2	TGTGCCAGCAGCCAAGTAGTAGGAGCGGGGACAGCCAAAAACATTCAGTACTTC	CASSQVVGAGTAKNIQYF
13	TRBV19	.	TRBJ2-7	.	TGTGCCAGTAGTATGGGTGGGGGATACGAGCAGTACTTC	CASSMGGGYEQYF
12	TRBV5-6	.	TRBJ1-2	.	TGTGCCAGCAGCTGGGGTCAGGGTGGCTACACCTTC	CASSWGQGGYTF
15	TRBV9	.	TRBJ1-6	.	TGTGCCAGCAGCTCTGGTAGCGGGGGAAATTCACCCCTCCACTTT	CASSSGSGGNSPLHF
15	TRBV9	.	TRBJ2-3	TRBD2	TGTGCCAGCAGCGTAAGCGGACGGGGGGCAGATACGCAGTATTTT	CASSVSGRGADTQYF
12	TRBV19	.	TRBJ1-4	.	TGTGCCAGTAGTACACGGACTGAAAAACTGTTTTTT	CASSTRTEKLFF
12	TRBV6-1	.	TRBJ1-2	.	TGTGCCAGCAGTCCAACGGGGGTGAGGTACACCTTC	CASSPTGVRYTF
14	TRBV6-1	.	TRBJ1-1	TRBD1	TGTGCCAGCAGTGAGCAGGGGGCCAACACTGAAGCTTTCTTT	CASSEQGANTEAFF
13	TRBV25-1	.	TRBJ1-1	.	TGTGCCAGCAGTCCGTCCGCATCCACTGAAGCTTTCTTT	CASSPSASTEAFF
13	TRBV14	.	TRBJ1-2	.	TGTGCCAGCAGCCAAGGATGGGGAAATGGCTACACCTTC	CASSQGWGNGYTF
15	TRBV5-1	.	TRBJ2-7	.	TGCGCCAGCAGCTTGGCCCCAGGGGAAGGCTACGAGCAGTACTTC	CASSLAPGEGYEQYF
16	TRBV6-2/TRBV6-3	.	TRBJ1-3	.	TGTGCCAGCAGCCCCCATGACAGAACTTCTGGAAACACCATATATTTT	CASSPHDRTSGNTIYF
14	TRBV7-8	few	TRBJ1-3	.	TGTGCCAGCAGACCGGGGCGCTCTGGAAACACCATATATTTT	CASRPGRSGNTIYF
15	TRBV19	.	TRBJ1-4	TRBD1	TGTGCCAGTAGTATTGGTCCGGGACAGGGGCAAAAACTGTTTTTT	CASSIGPGQGQKLFF
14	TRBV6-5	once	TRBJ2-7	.	TGTGCCAGCAGACGCCAAGAGGGGGGGTACGAGCAGTACTTC	CASRRQEGGYEQYF
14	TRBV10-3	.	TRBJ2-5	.	TGTGCCATCAGTGAGTCTTCGGGAGTGGAGACCCAGTACTTC	CAISESSGVETQYF
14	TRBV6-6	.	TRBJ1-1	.	TGTGCCAGCAGTTACTCAGGGCCTCTCACTGAAGCTTTCTTT	CASSYSGPLTEAFF
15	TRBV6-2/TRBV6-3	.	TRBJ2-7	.	TGTGCCAGCAGTTACTCGGGGGGGCGCACACACGAGCAGTACTTC	CASSYSGGRTHEQYF
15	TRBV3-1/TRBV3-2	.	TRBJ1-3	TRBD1	TGTGCCAGCAGCCCGCAGGGGGTTGGGGGAAACACCATATATTTT	CASSPQGVGGNTIYF
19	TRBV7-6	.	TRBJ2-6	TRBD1	TGTGCCAGCAGCTTAACTGCCGGGACAGGCTCGTCTGGGGCCAACGTCCTGACTTTC	CASSLTAGTGSSGANVLTF
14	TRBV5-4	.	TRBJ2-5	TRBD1	TGTGCCACTCAGACCGGGACAGGGTTGGAGACCCAGTACTTC	CATQTGTGLETQYF
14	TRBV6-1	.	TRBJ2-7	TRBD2	TGTGCCAGCAGTGAAGCGGGGGGGGACTACGAGCAGTACTTC	CASSEAGGDYEQYF
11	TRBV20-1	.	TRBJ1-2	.	TGCAGTGCTACAACAGGATCCGGTTACACCTTC	CSATTGSGYTF
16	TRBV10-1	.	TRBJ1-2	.	TGCGCCAGCAGCCCAGGTGAGATCGCGAAAGACTATGGCTACACCTTC	CASSPGEIAKDYGYTF
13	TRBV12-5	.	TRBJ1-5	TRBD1	TGTGCTAGTGGTTTGAACAGGGGTAAGCCCCAGCATTTT	CASGLNRGKPQHF
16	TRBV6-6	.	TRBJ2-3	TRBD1	TGTGCCAGCACCGTACCGGACAGGGTCAACACAGATACGCAGTATTTT	CASTVPDRVNTDTQYF
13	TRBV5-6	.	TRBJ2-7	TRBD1	TGTGCCAGCACCCGGGACAGGGCTCAAGAGCAGTACTTC	CASTRDRAQEQYF
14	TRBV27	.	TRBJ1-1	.	TGTGCCAGCAGTTTCGGGGGGATGAACACTGAAGCTTTCTTT	CASSFGGMNTEAFF
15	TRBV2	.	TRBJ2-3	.	TGTGCCAGCAGCACGGGCAGGTTGGCCACAGATACGCAGTATTTT	CASSTGRLATDTQYF
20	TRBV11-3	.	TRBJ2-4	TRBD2	TGTGCCAGCAGCTTCCGGACTAGCGGGGCCCTTCCAAACTCCCCCAACATTCAGTACTTC	CASSFRTSGALPNSPNIQYF
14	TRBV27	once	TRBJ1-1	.	TGTGCCAGCAGTTTATCATGGGGGACCACTGAAGCTTTCTTT	CASSLSWGTTEAFF
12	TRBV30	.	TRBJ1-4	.	TGTGCCTGGGCAGCTTCGGGAGAAAAACTGTTTTTT	CAWAASGEKLFF
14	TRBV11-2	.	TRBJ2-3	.	TGTGCCAGCAGCTTAGGTCGTTGGGAAGATACGCAGTATTTT	CASSLGRWEDTQYF
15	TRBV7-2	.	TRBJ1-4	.	TGTGCCAGCAGCTTAGCAGGCAGGTGGGACGAAAAACTGTTTTTT	CASSLAGRWDEKLFF
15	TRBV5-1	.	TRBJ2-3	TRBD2	TGCGCCAGCGACTTCGGAGCGGGGGGCCCAGATACGCAGTATTTT	CASDFGAGGPDTQYF
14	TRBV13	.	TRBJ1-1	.	TGTGCCAGCCAGATCGGAGGTCAGGGAGGATACGCTTTCTTT	CASQIGGQGGYAFF
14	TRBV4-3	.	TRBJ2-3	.	TGCGCCAGCAGCCGGACTGGTAGCACAGATACGCAGTATTTT	CASSRTGSTDTQYF
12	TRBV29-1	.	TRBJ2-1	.	TGCAGCGCCCTAAGGTTTCAGGATGAGCAGTTCTTC	CSALRFQDEQFF
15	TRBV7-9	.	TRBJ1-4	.	TGTGCCAGCAGCTCCAGAGGTGCAACTAATGAAAAACTGTTTTTT	CASSSRGATNEKLFF
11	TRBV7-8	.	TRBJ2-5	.	TGTGCCAGCAGCCACCAAGAGACCCAGTACTTC	CASSHQETQYF
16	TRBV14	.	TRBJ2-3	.	TGTGCCAGCAGCCAAGCTCTAGCTGTAGGTACAGATACGCAGTATTTT	CASSQALAVGTDTQYF
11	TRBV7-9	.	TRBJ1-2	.	TGTGCCAGCAGCTTCGACGGGGGGGACACCTTC	CASSFDGGDTF
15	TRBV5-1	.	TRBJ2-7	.	TGCGCCAGCAGCACAACCGGTCTCAGAAGCTACGAGCAGTACTTC	CASSTTGLRSYEQYF
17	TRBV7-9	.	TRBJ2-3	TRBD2	TGTGCCAGCAGACCGGGACTAGCGAAGTTGGGCACAGATACGCAGTATTTT	CASRPGLAKLGTDTQYF
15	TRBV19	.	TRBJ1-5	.	TGTGCCAGTAGCCGAACGGGGGGGGCCGGTCAGCCCCAGCATTTT	CASSRTGGAGQPQHF
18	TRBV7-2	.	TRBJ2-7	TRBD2	TGTGCCAGCAGCTTAACTAGCGGGGGGGTTTTTAGCTCCTACGAGCAGTACTTC	CASSLTSGGVFSSYEQYF
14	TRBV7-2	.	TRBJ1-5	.	TGTGCCAGCAGCTTGGGTAAGGCGGGTCAGCCCCAGCATTTT	CASSLGKAGQPQHF
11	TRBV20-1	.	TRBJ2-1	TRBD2	TGCAGTGCTCATAGCGGGGGGGTGGAGTTCTTC	CSAHSGGVEFF
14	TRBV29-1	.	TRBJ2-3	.	TGCAGCGTAGAACTTAGGGGAGGCACAGATACGCAGTATTTT	CSVELRGGTDTQYF
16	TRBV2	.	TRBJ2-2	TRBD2	TGTGCCAGCAGACGACTAGCGGGGGGTAACACCGGGGAGCTGTTTTTT	CASRRLAGGNTGELFF
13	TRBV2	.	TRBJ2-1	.	TGTGCCAGCAGCGAACCCGAGCTGGGTGAGCAGTTCTTC	CASSEPELGEQFF
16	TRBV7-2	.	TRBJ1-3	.	TGTGCCAGCAGCTTAGGGGCAGGCGGGGCTGGAAACACCATATATTTT	CASSLGAGGAGNTIYF
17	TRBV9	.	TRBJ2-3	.	TGTGCCAGCAGCGTCGGGTTCCAGAAAGGAGTCACAGATACGCAGTATTTT	CASSVGFQKGVTDTQYF
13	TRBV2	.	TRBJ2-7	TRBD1	TGTGCCAGCATGCCCGGGACAGTCTACGAGCAGTACTTC	CASMPGTVYEQYF
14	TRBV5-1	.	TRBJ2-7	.	TGCGCCAGCAGCTTGGCAGCAGGCCCCTACGAGCAGTACTTC	CASSLAAGPYEQYF
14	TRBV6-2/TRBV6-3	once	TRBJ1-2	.	TGTGCCAGCAGTATCCAGGGAGGCGGGAATGGCTACACCTTC	CASSIQGGGNGYTF
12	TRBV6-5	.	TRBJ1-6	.	TGCGCCGCCTGGGCTTATAATTCACCCCTCCACTTT	CAAWAYNSPLHF